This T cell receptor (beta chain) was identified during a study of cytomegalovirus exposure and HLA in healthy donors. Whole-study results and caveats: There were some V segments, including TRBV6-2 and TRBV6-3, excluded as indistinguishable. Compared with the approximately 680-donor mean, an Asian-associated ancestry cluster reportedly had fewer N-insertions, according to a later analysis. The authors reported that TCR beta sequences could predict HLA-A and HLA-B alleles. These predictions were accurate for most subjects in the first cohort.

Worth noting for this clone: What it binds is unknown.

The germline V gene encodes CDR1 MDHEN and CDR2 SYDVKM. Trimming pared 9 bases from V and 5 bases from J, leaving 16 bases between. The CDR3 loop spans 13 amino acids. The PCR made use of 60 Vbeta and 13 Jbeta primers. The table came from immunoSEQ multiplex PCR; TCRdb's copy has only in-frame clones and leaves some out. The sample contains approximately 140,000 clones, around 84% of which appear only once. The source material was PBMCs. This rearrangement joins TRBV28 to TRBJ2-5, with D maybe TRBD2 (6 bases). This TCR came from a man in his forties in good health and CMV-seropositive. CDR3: CASEPSDGETQYF. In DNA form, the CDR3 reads TGTGCCAGTGAACCTAGCGACGGTGAGACCCAGTACTTC. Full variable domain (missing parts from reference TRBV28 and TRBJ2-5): DVKVTQSSRYLVKRTGEKVFLECVQDMDHENMFWYRQDPGLGLRLIYFSYDVKMKEKGDIPEGYSVSREKKERFSLILESASTNQTSMYLCASEPSDGETQYFGPGTRLLVL.